A single sample is the source of the 3 T cell receptor beta chains below, sequenced in a study of technical replicates of blood from a few donors. Profiled with immunoSEQ multiplex PCR; TCRdb holds only in-frame clones, not every one. The table has more than 55,000 clones, about 89% seen once. Material for sequencing was PBMCs. All receptors derive from a human donor in good health. Some clones in this sample may be carry-over from other donors' samples.

The chain couples TRBV4-2 to TRBJ1-2; D is perhaps TRBD1 (6 bases). The CDR3 length is 15 residues. Germline V lookup: CDR1 LGHNA, CDR2 YNFKEQ. V lost 4 bases to trimming and J lost 8 bases, with 20 bases between them. The CDR3 here is CASSRFSGGIYGYTF. The DNA for the CDR3 is TGTGCCAGCAGCCGCTTCAGTGGGGGCATATACGGCTACACCTTC.

The rearrangement uses TRBV19 and TRBJ1-5; D is unresolved. Germline V gene sequence: CDR1 LNHDA, CDR2 SQIVND (reference sequence). Trimming pared 6 bases from V and 3 bases from J, leaving 9 bases between. This CDR3 is 13 amino acids long. Here the CDR3 reads CASSNSLNQPQHF. In nucleotides, the CDR3 is TGTGCCAGTAGCAACAGTCTCAATCAGCCCCAGCATTTT. Filled out from reference TRBV19 and TRBJ1-5, the complete variable domain reads DGGITQSPKYLFRKEGQNVTLSCEQNLNHDAMYWYRQDPGQGLRLIYYSQIVNDFQKGDIAEGYSVSREKKESFPLTVTSAQKNPTAFYLCASSNSLNQPQHFGDGTRLSIL.

The chain carries TRBV6-5 and TRBJ2-1; 12 nucleotides match TRBD1. There are 15 residues in the CDR3. The V gene's germline CDR1 is MNHEY and CDR2 SVGAGI. Germline trimming cut 5 bases from V and 5 bases from J; bases unmatched to any gene: 4. The CDR3 DNA reads as TGTGCCAGCAGTCCCGGGACAGGGGGCAACAATGAGCAGTTCTTC. It yields the protein CASSPGTGGNNEQFF.